This entry lists 15 T cell receptor beta chains sequenced from one sample in a study of cytomegalovirus exposure and HLA in healthy donors. The PCR employed 60 Vbeta primers together with 13 Jbeta primers. The protocol was immunoSEQ multiplex PCR, while the TCRdb copy is restricted to in-frame clones and leaves out a portion. The data contain roughly 120,000 clones, over 60% of them singletons. What was sequenced was PBMCs. These receptors were taken from a young man in good health and CMV-seropositive.

The V gene is TRBV30, the J gene TRBJ2-7, with 7 bases matching TRBD2. Germline trimming cut 2 bases from V and 3 bases from J; bases unmatched to any gene: 7. CDR3 length: 14 residues. Per germline, CDR1 GTSNPN and CDR2 SVGIG (reference sequence). CDR3 region: CAWSRPPGGYEQYF. The CDR3 nucleotides are TGTGCCTGGAGTCGGCCTCCGGGGGGCTACGAGCAGTACTTC. Drawing the rest from reference TRBV30 and TRBJ2-7, the complete variable domain is SQTIHQWPATLVQPVGSPLSLECTVEGTSNPNLYWYRQAAGRGLQLLFYSVGIGQISSEVPQNLSASRPQDRQFILSSKKLLLSDSGFYLCAWSRPPGGYEQYFGPGTRLTVT.

The chain is built from TRBV19 and TRBJ2-3; D gene unclear. V was shortened by 3 bases and J by 1 base, with 8 bases between the two germline ends. The CDR3 is 14 residues long. CDR1 is LNHDA and CDR2 is SQIVND in the germline V gene (reference sequence). In nucleotides, the CDR3 is TGTGCCAGTAGTATTCGTCGGGGCACAGATACGCAGTATTTT. It specifies CASSIRRGTDTQYF. Full variable domain (remainder filled in from reference TRBV19 and TRBJ2-3): DGGITQSPKYLFRKEGQNVTLSCEQNLNHDAMYWYRQDPGQGLRLIYYSQIVNDFQKGDIAEGYSVSREKKESFPLTVTSAQKNPTAFYLCASSIRRGTDTQYFGPGTRLTVL.

The chain recombines TRBV9 with TRBJ1-2; 7 bases line up with TRBD1. The V and J ends lost 4 bases and 6 bases, in that order; junction bases with no gene match: 6. The CDR3 is made up of 13 amino acids. CDR1 and CDR2 from the germline V gene are SGDLS and YYNGEE. The CDR3 region has the DNA TGTGCCAGCAGCTACACAGGGGCCCATGGCTACACCTTC. Translated: CASSYTGAHGYTF.

The CDR3 region is CASSDSGGTEAFF. The CDR3, as DNA: TGTGCCAGCAGTGACTCAGGGGGCACTGAAGCTTTCTTT. The rearrangement links TRBV6-4 to TRBJ1-1; D may be TRBD1 (6 bases). V lost 0 bases to trimming and J lost 4 bases, with 6 bases between them. The CDR3 runs to 13 residues. From germline, CDR1 is MRHNA and CDR2 SNTAGT.

This clone has just a few counts. The chain carries TRBV7-3 and TRBJ1-2; 7 bases line up with TRBD1. The CDR3 contains 13 residues. Germline CDR1 SGHTA, CDR2 FQGTGA. After removal of 2 bases from V and 4 bases from J, the junction contained 1 base not matched to a gene. The CDR3 sequence: CASSLGDSYGYTF. Written as DNA, the CDR3 is TGTGCCAGCAGCTTAGGGGACAGCTATGGCTACACCTTC.

The V gene is TRBV28, the J gene TRBJ2-7; 14 bases are a match to TRBD2. Germline V gene sequence: CDR1 MDHEN, CDR2 SYDVKM. CDR3 length: 18 residues. CDR3 sequence: CASPPGLAGGPFSYEQYV. CDR3 bases: TGTGCATCACCCCCTGGACTAGCGGGGGGTCCTTTCTCCTACGAGCAGTACGTC.

This rearrangement joins TRBV4-1 to TRBJ1-2, with D possibly TRBD1 on 5 matching bases. CDR1 is MGHRA, CDR2 YSYEKL, per germline. The CDR3 is made up of 13 amino acids. The ends were cut back, 3 bases at V and 3 bases at J, with 8 bases in the middle. Here the CDR3 DNA reads TGCGCCAGCAGCCACCAGGGCTACTATGGCTACACCTTC. Its protein product is CASSHQGYYGYTF.

This clone was seen more than once but under ten times. The chain joins TRBV5-5 to TRBJ1-6, with TRBD1 matching 7 bases. V dropped 0 bases and J dropped 7; count of bases not matched to a gene: 4. The length of the CDR3 is 15 residues. Germline CDR1 is SGHKS and CDR2 is YYEKEE (reference sequence). The CDR3 loop reads CASSLERGLNSPLHF. CDR3 DNA: TGTGCCAGCAGCTTGGAGAGGGGGCTCAATTCACCCCTCCACTTT.

The genes are TRBV9 and TRBJ1-1; D is possibly TRBD1 (6 bases). CDR3 length: 17 residues. CDR1 and CDR2 from the germline V gene are SGDLS and YYNGEE. Trimming stripped 4 bases from V and 1 base from J, with 20 bases between. CDR3 in DNA: TGTGCCAGCAGCCAAAGCCCGCGGGGGCCTTCGAACACTGAAGCTTTCTTT. It is translated as CASSQSPRGPSNTEAFF. The whole variable domain, filled in from reference TRBV9 and TRBJ1-1, reads DSGVTQTPKHLITATGQRVTLRCSPRSGDLSVYWYQQSLDQGLQFLIQYYNGEERAKGNILERFSAQQFPDLHSELNLSSLELGDSALYFCASSQSPRGPSNTEAFFGQGTRLTVV.

The CDR3 sequence: CASRPTESSPLHF. Here the CDR3 DNA reads TGTGCCAGCAGGCCGACAGAGAGTTCACCCCTCCACTTT. The V gene is TRBV6-1, the J gene TRBJ1-6; perhaps TRBD1 as D (5 bases). This CDR3 has 13 residues. The V end lost 6 bases, the J end lost 9 bases, and 12 bases lay between the germline ends. CDR1 is MNHNS, CDR2 SASEGT, per germline.

The chain is built from TRBV5-1 and TRBJ2-1, with D hard to call. The germline gives CDR1 SGHRS, CDR2 YFSETQ. Trimming removed 0 bases at V and 0 bases at J, with 10 bases between. The CDR3 is made up of 16 amino acids. CDR3 protein: CASSLVGRSSYNEQFF. Here the CDR3 DNA reads TGCGCCAGCAGCTTGGTGGGCCGCAGCTCCTACAATGAGCAGTTCTTC. Looking up the rest from reference TRBV5-1 and TRBJ2-1 gives the full variable domain: KAGVTQTPRYLIKTRGQQVTLSCSPISGHRSVSWYQQTPGQGLQFLFEYFSETQRNKGNFPGRFSGRQFSNSRSEMNVSTLELGDSALYLCASSLVGRSSYNEQFFGPGTRLTVL.

V and J are TRBV5-4 and TRBJ1-1; D is possibly TRBD1 (6 bases). This CDR3 is 14 amino acids long. In germline, CDR1 is SGHNT, CDR2 YYREEE (reference sequence). The germline V and J ends were trimmed by 5 bases and 1 base, with 12 bases remaining between them. This CDR3 is CASRRVGANTEAFF. The CDR3 DNA follows: TGTGCCAGCAGACGCGTGGGGGCGAACACTGAAGCTTTCTTT.

This clone has a handful of counts. This sequence joins TRBV29-1 and TRBJ2-7, with 9 bases that match TRBD1. V lost 8 bases and J lost 6; bases outside the gene matches: 8. Germline V lookup: CDR1 SQVTM, CDR2 ANQGSEA. The CDR3 totals 12 residues. The CDR3 here is CSTRTGVGEQYF. In DNA form, the CDR3 reads TGCAGCACCAGGACAGGGGTCGGCGAGCAGTACTTC.

A few counts support this clone. The chain uses TRBV28 and TRBJ1-4; a possible D gene is TRBD1 (5 bases). The CDR3 has 16 residues. Trimming pared 5 bases from V and 4 bases from J, leaving 17 bases between. Germline loops: CDR1 MDHEN, CDR2 SYDVKM. CDR3 protein: CASSPSPGRLNEKLFF. Here the CDR3 DNA reads TGTGCCAGCAGTCCCTCACCAGGGCGCCTTAATGAAAAACTGTTTTTT.

The V gene is TRBV7-2, the J gene TRBJ2-1, with 10 bases matching TRBD2. CDR1 SGHTA and CDR2 FQGNSA come from the germline V gene. The CDR3 contains 18 residues. Germline trimming cut 1 base from V and 8 bases from J; bases unmatched to any gene: 14. CDR3 in DNA: TGTGCCAGCAGCTTAGGGCTAGCGGGGGTTTCCGAGGGCGATGAGCAGTTCTTC. Its translation: CASSLGLAGVSEGDEQFF.